These 24 T cell receptor beta chains came from one sample sequenced in a study of blood T cell repertoires in COVID-19. Libraries were prepared by immunoSEQ multiplex PCR; TCRdb keeps only in-frame clonotypes and omits some of them. Altogether about 120,000 clones are present, under 90% being singletons, with the ten largest covering under 4%. The sample consisted of peripheral blood. The receptor source for this set is a man aged 60 to 75 with acute or convalescent COVID-19.

The rearrangement links TRBV3-1 (or the pseudogene TRBV3-2) to TRBJ1-4, with a possible D match to TRBD1 (6 bases). V lost 6 bases and J 10 bases, leaving 33 bases between the germline ends. This CDR3 comprises 19 residues. Germline CDR1 is LGHDT and CDR2 is YNNKEL (reference sequence). CDR3 nucleotides: TGTGCCAGCAGTTGTGACATGGTAACCGGGGCCGGGGGGCTAGGAAAACTGTTTTTT. Translating it yields CASSCDMVTGAGGLGKLFF.

The V call is TRBV4-2, the J call TRBJ1-3, with TRBD1 matching over 8 bases. Losses at the gene ends were 0 bases for V and 4 bases for J; bases not matched to a gene: 2. Germline V gene sequence: CDR1 LGHNA, CDR2 YNFKEQ. The CDR3 consists of 15 residues. CDR3 DNA: TGTGCCAGCAGCCAAGAGGACAGGGTAGGAAACACCATATATTTT. It encodes CASSQEDRVGNTIYF.

The chain has TRBV6-2 or TRBV6-3 and TRBJ1-5; D is possibly TRBD1 (5 bases). V was trimmed by 2 bases and J by 7 bases, leaving 9 bases between them. The CDR3 sequence is 13 residues long. Germline V gene data show CDR1 as MNHEY and CDR2 as SVGEGT. The CDR3 DNA is TGTGCCAGCAGTTACGGGGGAGGGCAGCCCCAGCATTTT. Protein sequence: CASSYGGGQPQHF.

The V and J genes are TRBV19 and TRBJ1-5; TRBD1 matches 10 bases. V gave up 8 bases and J gave up 2 bases; unmatched junction bases: 9. CDR1 is LNHDA, CDR2 SQIVND, per germline (reference sequence). The CDR3 has 16 residues. The CDR3 is CASPRTGGRRNQPQHF. The CDR3 DNA follows: TGTGCCAGTCCTAGGACAGGGGGGAGGCGCAATCAGCCCCAGCATTTT.

The V call is TRBV27, the J call TRBJ1-1; the match to TRBD1 covers 7 bases. The CDR3 runs 15 residues. The V and J ends lost 3 bases and 3 bases, in that order; junction bases with no gene match: 7. Germline loops: CDR1 MNHEY, CDR2 SMNVEV (reference sequence). This CDR3 reads CASSFRGRGDTEAFF. DNA for the CDR3: TGTGCCAGCAGTTTTAGGGGGCGCGGGGACACTGAAGCTTTCTTT.

This clone appeared a single time. V usage is TRBV9 and J usage is TRBJ1-1; the D gene is possibly TRBD1 (5 bases). Trimming pared 4 bases from V and 3 bases from J, leaving 10 bases between. The CDR3 is 13 amino acids. Per germline, CDR1 SGDLS and CDR2 YYNGEE. The CDR3, as DNA: TGTGCCAGCAGCCCCGCGGGGGACACTGAAGCTTTCTTT. This encodes CASSPAGDTEAFF.

The chain couples TRBV11-2 to TRBJ2-1, with 15 bases that match TRBD2. V gave up 5 bases and J gave up 6 bases; unmatched junction bases: 8. There are 17 residues in the CDR3. Germline V gene sequence: CDR1 SGHAT, CDR2 FQNNGV. The CDR3 bases are TGTGCCAGCAGCCACGGACTAGCGGGAGGGCCAAGCAATGAGCAGTTCTTC. It codes for CASSHGLAGGPSNEQFF.

J is TRBJ1-6 and V is TRBV5-6; D remains ambiguous. The CDR3 totals 15 residues. Trimming cost V 0 bases and J 0 bases, with 4 bases left between them. Germline CDR1 reads SGHDT; CDR2 reads YYEEEE. CDR3 nucleotide sequence: TGTGCCAGCAGCTTGGGGAGCTCCTATAATTCACCCCTCCACTTT. It is translated as CASSLGSSYNSPLHF.

CDR3 protein: CAISGEGMNEQFF. The CDR3 DNA reads TGTGCCATCAGTGGGGAGGGGATGAATGAGCAGTTCTTC. V usage is TRBV10-3 and J usage is TRBJ2-1, with TRBD2 identical over 7 bases. This CDR3 has 13 amino acids. Germline V gives CDR1 ENHRY, CDR2 SYGVKD. J gave up 7 bases and V 4 bases, and 4 bases lay outside the gene matches.

This clone has just one count. The chain recombines TRBV19 with TRBJ1-3; 10 nucleotides line up with TRBD1. The V segment lost 5 bases and the J segment 4 bases; nucleotides outside the gene matches: 8. The CDR3 runs to 16 residues. Germline lookup yields CDR1 LNHDA and CDR2 SQIVND (reference sequence). CDR3 nucleotides: TGTGCCAGTAGTCCTCGACAGGGGGCGCCGGGAAACACCATATATTTT. It yields the protein CASSPRQGAPGNTIYF. The full variable domain, its missing parts supplied by reference TRBV19 and TRBJ1-3, is DGGITQSPKYLFRKEGQNVTLSCEQNLNHDAMYWYRQDPGQGLRLIYYSQIVNDFQKGDIAEGYSVSREKKESFPLTVTSAQKNPTAFYLCASSPRQGAPGNTIYFGEGSWLTVV.

CDR3 in DNA: TGCAGCGTTGAGCCGGACAGTGATGGCTACACCTTC. As protein: CSVEPDSDGYTF. The V call is TRBV29-1, the J call TRBJ1-2; D may be TRBD1 (6 bases). The germline V gene encodes CDR1 SQVTM and CDR2 ANQGSEA. Trimming stripped 3 bases from V and 6 bases from J, with 11 bases between. The CDR3 has 12 amino acids.

This clone was observed a single time. The chain combines TRBV28 with TRBJ1-3; 7 bases align to TRBD1. Germline V CDR1 and CDR2: MDHEN, SYDVKM. With 6 bases clipped from V and 1 base from J, the junction kept 3 bases outside the gene matches. This CDR3 is 14 amino acids long. Written as DNA, the CDR3 is TGTGCCAGCAGGCGACAGGGATCTGGAAACACCATATATTTT. Protein: CASRRQGSGNTIYF.

The rearrangement uses TRBV28 and TRBJ2-7; 8 bases align to TRBD2. CDR3 length equals 12 residues. The trim removed 6 bases at V and 7 bases at J, leaving 5 bases unmatched. Germline CDR1 reads MDHEN; CDR2 reads SYDVKM. CDR3 sequence (DNA): TGTGCCAGCAGCTGGAGCGGGAGAGAGCAGTACTTC. Amino acid sequence: CASSWSGREQYF. Combining the CDR3 with reference TRBV28 and TRBJ2-7 gives the whole variable domain DVKVTQSSRYLVKRTGEKVFLECVQDMDHENMFWYRQDPGLGLRLIYFSYDVKMKEKGDIPEGYSVSREKKERFSLILESASTNQTSMYLCASSWSGREQYFGPGTRLTVT.

This chain uses TRBV30 with TRBJ1-6; D uncertain. Germline CDR1 GTSNPN, CDR2 SVGIG (reference sequence). The CDR3 covers 15 residues. With 3 bases removed from V and 7 bases from J, the gap between germline ends came to 16 bases. The CDR3 coding sequence is TGTGCCTGGAGCGATCCGGAGACGGAGAATTCACCCCTCCACTTT. The encoded protein is CAWSDPETENSPLHF.

As DNA, the CDR3 is TGTGCCAGCAGTTACAAGCGGGGCCCCCCCTACAATGAGCAGTTCTTC. This translates into CASSYKRGPPYNEQFF. The gene calls are TRBV6-2 or TRBV6-3 and TRBJ2-1; TRBD2 matches at 7 bases. This CDR3 comprises 16 residues. With V trimmed by 2 bases and J by 2 bases, 6 bases remained unmatched. The germline CDR1 and CDR2 sequences are MNHEY and SVGEGT.

The V and J genes are TRBV5-5 and TRBJ2-2; no firm D call. Trimming took off 4 bases at V and 8 bases at J, with 12 bases between the two ends. The CDR3 runs 13 residues. Germline CDR1 reads SGHKS; CDR2 reads YYEKEE (reference sequence). For the CDR3, the DNA is TGTGCCAGCAGCGCCGGAGATATGGGGGAGCTGTTTTTT. Translation: CASSAGDMGELFF.

This clone was observed a single time. This chain joins TRBV18 and TRBJ1-4; D is possibly TRBD1 (6 bases). V was trimmed by 2 bases and J by 5 bases, leaving 18 bases between them. Germline loops: CDR1 KGHSH, CDR2 LQKENI. The CDR3 totals 17 residues. The CDR3 here is CASSPLNRVGKNEKLFF. In DNA, the CDR3 is TGTGCCAGCTCACCATTAAACAGGGTGGGGAAGAATGAAAAACTGTTTTTT.

In its sample, this clone was seen a few times. The chain carries TRBV19 and TRBJ2-1, with 9 bases aligning to TRBD1. The length of the CDR3 is 15 residues. With 10 bases clipped from V and 7 bases from J, the junction kept 14 bases outside the gene matches. Germline CDR1 LNHDA, CDR2 SQIVND (reference sequence). CDR3 sequence: CATSGRDRVLNEQFF. The CDR3, as DNA: TGTGCCACCAGCGGTCGGGACAGGGTTTTAAATGAGCAGTTCTTC.

The chain carries TRBV19 and TRBJ2-1, with 12 bases matching TRBD2. J was trimmed by 13 bases and V by 4 bases; bases with no gene match: 17. This CDR3 has 17 residues. Germline V CDR1 and CDR2: LNHDA, SQIVND (reference sequence). CDR3 residues: CASSKGLAGSSGRAQFF. The CDR3 DNA is TGTGCCAGTAGTAAGGGACTAGCGGGCTCCAGTGGGAGAGCACAGTTCTTC.

This chain links TRBV6-1 with TRBJ2-1, with 12 positions matching TRBD2. Germline CDR1 and CDR2: MNHNS and SASEGT. Trimming at V came to 3 bases and at J to 6 bases, leaving 3 bases not matched to a gene. CDR3 length equals 15 residues. The CDR3 nucleotides read TGTGCCAGCAGTGATACACTAGCGGGAGGCAATGAGCAGTTCTTC. Amino acids: CASSDTLAGGNEQFF.

The DNA of the CDR3 is TGTGCCAGCAGTTCTTACACAGGAAGGTCCTACAATGAGCAGTTCTTC. It is translated as CASSSYTGRSYNEQFF. J is TRBJ2-1 and V is TRBV28, with D possibly TRBD1 on 5 matching bases. Looked up from germline, CDR1 is MDHEN and CDR2 is SYDVKM. Between the trimmed V and J ends, which lost 4 bases and 1 base, there was a span of 14 bases. The CDR3 length is 16 residues.

The genes are TRBV6-2 or TRBV6-3 and TRBJ2-1, with D maybe TRBD2 (7 bases). V was clipped by 4 bases and J by 0 bases, with 19 bases between them. Germline CDR1 reads MNHEY; CDR2 reads SVGEGT. This CDR3 is built from 18 residues. The CDR3 DNA reads as TGTGCCAGCAGTTTGCTTGGGGCGGGGGCCGGCTCCTACAATGAGCAGTTCTTC. Protein sequence: CASSLLGAGAGSYNEQFF.

V usage is TRBV6-2 or TRBV6-3 and J usage is TRBJ2-1; the match to TRBD2 covers 14 bases. Per germline, CDR1 MNHEY and CDR2 SVGEGT. The CDR3 is made up of 16 amino acids. Trimming cost V 4 bases and J 8 bases; bases outside gene matches: 7. CDR3 nucleotides: TGTGCCAGCAGTTCCGGACTAGCGGGAGGTGACCATGAGCAGTTCTTC. Its translation is CASSSGLAGGDHEQFF.

The genes are TRBV7-2 and TRBJ2-4; 8 bases are a match to TRBD2. In germline, CDR1 is SGHTA, CDR2 FQGNSA. The V and J ends lost 3 bases and 1 base, in that order; junction bases with no gene match: 8. The CDR3 sequence is 17 residues long. The CDR3 DNA is TGTGCCAGCAGCTTCTCCTCGGGACTAGGGGCCAAAAACATTCAGTACTTC. Its protein product is CASSFSSGLGAKNIQYF.